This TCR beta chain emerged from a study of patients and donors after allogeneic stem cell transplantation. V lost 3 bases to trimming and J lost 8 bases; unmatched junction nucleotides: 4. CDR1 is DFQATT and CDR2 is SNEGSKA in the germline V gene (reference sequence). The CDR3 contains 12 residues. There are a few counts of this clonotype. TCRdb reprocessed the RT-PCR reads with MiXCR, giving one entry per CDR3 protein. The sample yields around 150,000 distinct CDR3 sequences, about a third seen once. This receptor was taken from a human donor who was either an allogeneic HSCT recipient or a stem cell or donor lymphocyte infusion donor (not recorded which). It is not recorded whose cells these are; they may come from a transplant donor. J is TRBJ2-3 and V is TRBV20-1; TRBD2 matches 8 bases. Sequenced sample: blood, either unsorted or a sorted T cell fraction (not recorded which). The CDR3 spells CSASGGGGTQYF. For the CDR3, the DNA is TGCAGTGCTAGCGGGGGGGGCGGTACGCAGTATTTT.